These 31 T cell receptor beta chains came from one sample sequenced in a study of patients and donors after allogeneic stem cell transplantation. MiXCR, applied by TCRdb to the RT-PCR reads, yields one record per CDR3 protein. The table has 900,000 to 1,000,000 distinct CDR3 sequences, under 20% seen once. Sample: blood, either unsorted or a sorted T cell fraction (not recorded which). These receptors all come from a human donor who was either an allogeneic HSCT recipient or a stem cell or donor lymphocyte infusion donor (not recorded which). It is not recorded whose cells these are; they may come from a transplant donor.

This clonotype was found a few times. This sequence joins TRBV6-5 and TRBJ1-4; tentatively, D is TRBD1 (5 bases). Germline V gene lookup returns CDR1 MNHEY and CDR2 SVGAGI. The CDR3 runs 17 residues. Trimming removed 2 bases from V and 1 base from J, with 14 bases in between. In nucleotides, the CDR3 is TGTGCCAGCAGTTACCGGGGGAGAGGGCGAACTAATGAAAAACTGTTTTTT. Translating gives CASSYRGRGRTNEKLFF.

The chain combines TRBV20-1 with TRBJ2-2, with D perhaps TRBD1 or TRBD2 (5 bases each). Germline V gene lookup returns CDR1 DFQATT and CDR2 SNEGSKA (reference sequence). The CDR3 covers 12 residues. V dropped 3 bases and J dropped 6 bases, with 8 bases sitting between them. The CDR3 coding sequence is TGCAGTGCTAGTGAGGGGCCCGGGGAGCTGTTTTTT. Protein sequence: CSASEGPGELFF.

This clonotype was counted a few times. The rearrangement links TRBV10-3 to TRBJ2-1; no clear D gene. The CDR3 loop spans 14 amino acids. The ends were cut back, 6 bases at V and 0 bases at J, with 9 bases in the middle. Germline values: CDR1 ENHRY, CDR2 SYGVKD. The DNA for the CDR3 is TGTGCCATCAGCGGCTATAGCTCCTACAATGAGCAGTTCTTC. This sequence encodes CAISGYSSYNEQFF.

This clonotype was detected only a few times. The chain links TRBV29-1 to TRBJ2-7, with 9 bases matching TRBD1. This CDR3 is 13 amino acids long. The V and J ends lost 0 bases and 5 bases, in that order; junction bases with no gene match: 2. Germline CDR1 and CDR2: SQVTM and ANQGSEA. DNA for the CDR3: TGCAGCGTTGAAGAAGGGACAGGGAACGAGCAGTACTTC. Amino acids: CSVEEGTGNEQYF.

This clonotype has only a few counts. Here the CDR3 reads CSASRAADEQYF. Here the CDR3 DNA reads TGCAGTGCCTCCCGCGCAGCAGACGAGCAGTACTTC. The chain uses TRBV20-1 and TRBJ2-7; D not resolved. This CDR3 is 12 amino acids long. CDR1 DFQATT and CDR2 SNEGSKA come from the germline V gene (reference sequence). V was pared by 6 bases and J by 5 bases, with 14 bases between.

V gene TRBV20-1 combines with J gene TRBJ1-1; a weak D match, TRBD1 (6 bases). This CDR3 comprises 15 residues. V was shortened by 3 bases and J by 5 bases, with 19 bases between the two germline ends. The V gene's germline CDR1 is DFQATT and CDR2 SNEGSKA (reference sequence). CDR3 coding DNA: TGCAGTGCTAGGGACCGTAGGTACCAGGGGACTGAAGCTTTCTTT. Protein: CSARDRRYQGTEAFF.

This clonotype showed up just a few times. The J gene is TRBJ1-1, the V gene TRBV20-1; no definite D call. The CDR3 is 12 residues long. V lost 6 bases, J lost 0 bases, and 8 bases lay in between. Germline assignment: CDR1 DFQATT and CDR2 SNEGSKA (reference sequence). CDR3 sequence: CSAVGMNTEAFF. For the CDR3, the DNA is TGCAGTGCCGTAGGGATGAACACTGAAGCTTTCTTT.

The gene calls are TRBV11-2 and TRBJ1-2; 8 bases line up with TRBD1. The length of the CDR3 is 17 residues. The germline V gene has CDR1 SGHAT and CDR2 FQNNGV. V was pared by 0 bases and J by 7 bases, with 13 bases of the junction left unmatched. For the CDR3, the DNA is TGTGCCAGCAGCTTAGATGGAATTGCAGGGGGCAGGGGTGGCTACACCTTC. It specifies CASSLDGIAGGRGGYTF.

This clonotype was observed many times. The rearrangement joins TRBV29-1 to TRBJ1-1; D gene ambiguous. This CDR3 comprises 11 residues. V was shortened by 7 bases and J by 2 bases, with 8 bases between the two germline ends. The germline CDR1 and CDR2 sequences are SQVTM and ANQGSEA. The CDR3 nucleotides read TGCAGCGCGAACCATAACACTGAAGCTTTCTTT. Its protein is CSANHNTEAFF.

The chain is built from TRBV7-3 and TRBJ2-2; a possible D gene is TRBD2 (7 bases). The CDR3 is 14 residues long. Germline V gene sequence: CDR1 SGHTA, CDR2 FQGTGA. V lost 1 base and J lost 6, with 9 bases in between. For the CDR3, the DNA is TGTGCCAGCAGCTTAAGGGGGGGCCCCGGGGAGCTGTTTTTT. Amino acid sequence: CASSLRGGPGELFF.

The J gene is TRBJ2-7, the V gene TRBV27; no definite D call. CDR3 length equals 13 residues. V lost 5 bases and J 0 bases, leaving 8 bases between the germline ends. CDR1 MNHEY and CDR2 SMNVEV come from the germline V gene (reference sequence). The CDR3 region has the DNA TGTGCCAGCAGTGCCCGTCGCTCCTACGAGCAGTACTTC. Protein product: CASSARRSYEQYF.

The sample holds a few counts of this clonotype. The limits of the CDR3 on the DNA are not certain, so only TCRdb's listed CDR3 is given. The CDR3 sequence: CASSSSGQRDFF. The gene calls are TRBV12-3 or TRBV12-4 and TRBJ1-1; the table's D call TRBD1 went unverified against the DNA. Termini included, the CDR3 measures 12 amino acids.

This clonotype was recorded many times. Here the CDR3 reads CASSLFDGYTF. The CDR3 bases are TGTGCCAGCAGTTTATTCGATGGCTACACCTTC. The chain couples TRBV12-3 or TRBV12-4 to TRBJ1-2; D ambiguous. The CDR3 length is 11 residues. The V end lost 2 bases, the J end lost 6 bases, and 4 bases lay between the germline ends.

The V gene is TRBV12-3 or TRBV12-4, the J gene TRBJ2-1, with TRBD2 matching over 12 bases. V was clipped by 11 bases and J by 10 bases; unmatched bases: 9. This CDR3 has 13 residues. In nucleotides, the CDR3 is TGTGCCGGGACGACTAGCGGGAGTGGGGAGCAGTTCTTC. It is translated as CAGTTSGSGEQFF.

The rearrangement links TRBV15 to TRBJ1-6; unclear D gene. Germline-derived CDR1 and CDR2 are LNHNV and YYDKDF (reference sequence). This CDR3 region has 16 residues. The V gene lost 5 bases and the J gene lost 1 base, with 12 bases spanning the gap. The DNA for the CDR3 is TGTGCCACCAGCGAGTGGGTATTGTCCTATAATTCACCCCTCCACTTT. It specifies CATSEWVLSYNSPLHF.

This chain connects TRBV15 to TRBJ1-2; D unclear. This CDR3 region has 13 residues. The V gene's germline CDR1 is LNHNV and CDR2 YYDKDF (reference sequence). With 6 bases removed from V and 2 bases from J, the gap between germline ends came to 10 bases. The CDR3 DNA follows: TGTGCCACCAGGATAGGCGGCAACTATGGCTACACCTTC. It codes for CATRIGGNYGYTF.

The rearrangement joins TRBV12-3 or TRBV12-4 to TRBJ1-1; 8 bases line up with TRBD1. This CDR3 is 15 amino acids long. V shed 3 bases and J 7 bases; nucleotides not matched to a gene: 10. The CDR3 here is CASSLNSGGSSEAFF. DNA for the CDR3: TGTGCCAGCAGTTTGAATTCAGGGGGCTCGAGTGAAGCTTTCTTT.

The chain is built from TRBV19 and TRBJ1-6; D unresolved. The CDR3 loop spans 15 amino acids. Germline V gives CDR1 LNHDA, CDR2 SQIVND (reference sequence). Trimming pared 7 bases from V and 11 bases from J, leaving 21 bases between. Here the CDR3 reads CASTEGVGVRAPLHF. The CDR3 nucleotides read TGTGCCAGTACCGAGGGCGTCGGGGTAAGGGCACCCCTCCACTTT.

The chain carries TRBV6-1 and TRBJ1-6; D is unresolved. Germline CDR1 MNHNS, CDR2 SASEGT. This CDR3 has 19 residues. V was shortened by 6 bases and J by 0 bases, with 21 bases between the two germline ends. In DNA, the CDR3 is TGTGCCAGCAGGCCAACCGGGTTGCGACCCTACTCCTATAATTCACCCCTCCACTTT. Its protein is CASRPTGLRPYSYNSPLHF.

The rearrangement joins TRBV5-5 to TRBJ1-6, with 7 bases fitting TRBD1. The J segment lost 4 bases and the V segment lost 6 bases, leaving 13 bases of the junction unmatched. The CDR3 spans 17 residues. The V gene's germline CDR1 is SGHKS and CDR2 YYEKEE (reference sequence). The CDR3 sequence: CASTQPTPGQYNSPLHF. The CDR3 DNA reads TGTGCCAGCACCCAACCTACACCGGGACAGTATAATTCACCCCTCCACTTT.

In this sample, this clonotype turned up a few times. The chain employs TRBV2 and TRBJ2-7, with D possibly matching TRBD1 (5 bases). V lost 9 bases and J 1 base, leaving 13 bases between the germline ends. The CDR3 runs 13 residues. The germline CDR1 and CDR2 sequences are SNHLY and FYNNEI. CDR3 residues: CASRKQVSYEQYF. In DNA form, the CDR3 reads TGTGCCAGTCGCAAACAGGTGTCCTACGAGCAGTACTTC.

The genes are TRBV13 and TRBJ2-5, with 9 nucleotides matching TRBD2. Per the germline V gene, CDR1 is PRHDT and CDR2 is FYEKMQ (reference sequence). J lost 3 bases, V lost 5 bases, and 4 bases had no gene match. The CDR3 has 14 residues. CDR3 protein: CASSRGLAKETQYF. CDR3 bases: TGTGCCAGCAGCCGAGGACTAGCGAAAGAGACCCAGTACTTC.

V and J are TRBV7-9 and TRBJ2-7; TRBD2 is a possible D gene (5 bases). V lost 7 bases and J lost 3, with 13 bases in between. The CDR3 consists of 13 residues. Germline CDR1 SEHNR, CDR2 FQNEAQ (reference sequence). The DNA of the CDR3 is TGTGCCAGCAAAGACGGGAACAGCTACGAGCAGTACTTC. Translation: CASKDGNSYEQYF.

The J gene is TRBJ2-5, the V gene TRBV10-3; 11 nucleotides agree with TRBD2. The CDR3 is made up of 15 amino acids. With 10 bases clipped from V and 0 bases from J, the junction kept 7 bases outside the gene matches. Germline CDR1 and CDR2: ENHRY and SYGVKD. CDR3 bases: TGTGCCACCGCTAGCGGGAGGACGGACCAAGAGACCCAGTACTTC. Encoded protein: CATASGRTDQETQYF.

In its sample, this clonotype was seen a few times. V and J are TRBV15 and TRBJ1-2; 7 nucleotides line up with TRBD1. The J segment lost 8 bases and the V segment lost 6 bases, leaving 6 bases of the junction unmatched. This CDR3 comprises 12 residues. The germline gives CDR1 LNHNV, CDR2 YYDKDF (reference sequence). The DNA of the CDR3 is TGTGCCACCAGAGAGGGGGCTGGGGGCTACACCTTC. It codes for CATREGAGGYTF.

This clonotype appeared a few times. CDR3 nucleotides: TGCGCCAGCAGCTTGACAGCTACCCCTACCTACGAGCAGTACTTC. Its translation: CASSLTATPTYEQYF. The chain has TRBV5-1 and TRBJ2-7, with no clear D. Between the trimmed V and J ends, which lost 1 base and 2 bases, there was a span of 13 bases. CDR1 and CDR2 from the germline V gene are SGHRS and YFSETQ. This CDR3 contains 15 residues.

The chain combines TRBV5-1 with TRBJ2-1; 14 nucleotides match TRBD2. Per germline, CDR1 SGHRS and CDR2 YFSETQ. V was clipped by 4 bases and J by 12 bases; unmatched bases: 12. The CDR3 has 16 amino acids. CDR3 protein: CASSTGLAGVDLVQFF. For the CDR3, the DNA is TGCGCCAGCAGCACGGGACTAGCGGGAGTGGATCTGGTGCAGTTCTTC.

This clonotype was counted only a few times. This rearrangement joins TRBV15 to TRBJ2-3, with D perhaps matching TRBD1 (5 bases). Germline values: CDR1 LNHNV, CDR2 YYDKDF (reference sequence). Deletions cut 1 base from V and 3 bases from J, with 14 bases between. The CDR3 runs 16 residues. In nucleotides, the CDR3 is TGTGCCACCAGCAGAGCTCGCCAGGGATGGACAGATACGCAGTATTTT. Protein sequence: CATSRARQGWTDTQYF.

This clonotype was seen a handful of times. This sequence joins TRBV14 and TRBJ2-1, with D hard to call. V was trimmed by 4 bases and J by 1 base, leaving 8 bases between them. The CDR3 has 14 amino acids. Germline V gene data show CDR1 as SGHDN and CDR2 as FVKESK. CDR3 in DNA: TGTGCCAGCAGCCCCCGATTGTCCTACAATGAGCAGTTCTTC. Its translation is CASSPRLSYNEQFF.

The V and J genes are TRBV5-8 and TRBJ2-7, with D possibly TRBD2 on 7 matching bases. The CDR3 contains 16 residues. Germline V CDR1 and CDR2: SGHTS, YDEGEE. The V gene lost 4 bases and the J gene lost 3 bases, with 20 bases spanning the gap. CDR3 DNA sequence: TGTGCCAGCAGCCCCGTGGGGGGGCAGGTTGACTACGAGCAGTACTTC. Amino acid sequence: CASSPVGGQVDYEQYF. The full variable domain, its missing parts supplied by reference TRBV5-8 and TRBJ2-7, is EAGVTQSPTHLIKTRGQQATLRCSPISGHTSVYWYQQALGLGLQFLLWYDEGEERNRGNFPPRFSGRQFPNYSSELNVNALELEDSALYLCASSPVGGQVDYEQYFGPGTRLTVT.

This clonotype was found a few times. V is TRBV11-2 and J is TRBJ2-3, with 13 bases that match TRBD2. Germline CDR1 and CDR2: SGHAT and FQNNGV. CDR3 size: 19 residues. V was clipped by 4 bases and J by 4 bases; unmatched bases: 14. The DNA for the CDR3 is TGTGCCAGCAGCTCCACAGAGGGACTAGCGGGATGGGAGGCAGATACGCAGTATTTT. It translates to CASSSTEGLAGWEADTQYF.